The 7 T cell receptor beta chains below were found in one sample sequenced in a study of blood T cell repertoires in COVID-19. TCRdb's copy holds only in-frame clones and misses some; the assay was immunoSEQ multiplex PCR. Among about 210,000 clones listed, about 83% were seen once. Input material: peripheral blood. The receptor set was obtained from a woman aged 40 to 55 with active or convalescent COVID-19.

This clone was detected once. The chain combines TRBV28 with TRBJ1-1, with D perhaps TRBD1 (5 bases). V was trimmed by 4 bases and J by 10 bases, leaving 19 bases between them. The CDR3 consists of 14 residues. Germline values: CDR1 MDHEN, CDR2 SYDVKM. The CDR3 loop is CASSSFGGLRRAFF. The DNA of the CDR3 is TGTGCCAGCAGTTCCTTCGGGGGACTCAGGCGAGCTTTCTTT.

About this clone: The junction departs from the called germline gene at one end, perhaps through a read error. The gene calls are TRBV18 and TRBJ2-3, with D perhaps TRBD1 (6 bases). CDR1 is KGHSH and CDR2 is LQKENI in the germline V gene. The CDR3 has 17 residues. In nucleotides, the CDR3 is TGTGCCAGCTCAGCACCCCCGGGACACAGCGCAGGGGATACGCAGTATTTT. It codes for CASSAPPGHSAGDTQYF.

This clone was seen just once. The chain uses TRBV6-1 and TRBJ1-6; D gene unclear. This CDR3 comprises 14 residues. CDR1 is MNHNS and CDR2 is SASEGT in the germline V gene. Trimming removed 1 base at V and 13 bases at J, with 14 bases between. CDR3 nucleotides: TGTGCCAGCAGTGAAGGTGGAGCCAAAGGTCCCCTCCACTTT. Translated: CASSEGGAKGPLHF.

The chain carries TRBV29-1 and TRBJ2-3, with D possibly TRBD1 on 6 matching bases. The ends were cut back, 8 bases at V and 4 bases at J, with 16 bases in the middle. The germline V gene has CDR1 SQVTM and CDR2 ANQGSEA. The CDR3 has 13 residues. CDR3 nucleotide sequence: TGCAGCACCGGGGACACCAGACCAGATACGCAGTATTTT. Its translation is CSTGDTRPDTQYF.

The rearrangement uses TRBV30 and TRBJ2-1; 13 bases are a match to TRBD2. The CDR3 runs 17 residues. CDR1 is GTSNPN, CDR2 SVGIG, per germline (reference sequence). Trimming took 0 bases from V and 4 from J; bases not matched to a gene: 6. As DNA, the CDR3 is TGTGCCTGGAGTGTGGGCAGGACTAGCGGGAGATACAATGAGCAGTTCTTC. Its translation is CAWSVGRTSGRYNEQFF. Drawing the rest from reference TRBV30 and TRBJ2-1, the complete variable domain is SQTIHQWPATLVQPVGSPLSLECTVEGTSNPNLYWYRQAAGRGLQLLFYSVGIGQISSEVPQNLSASRPQDRQFILSSKKLLLSDSGFYLCAWSVGRTSGRYNEQFFGPGTRLTVL.

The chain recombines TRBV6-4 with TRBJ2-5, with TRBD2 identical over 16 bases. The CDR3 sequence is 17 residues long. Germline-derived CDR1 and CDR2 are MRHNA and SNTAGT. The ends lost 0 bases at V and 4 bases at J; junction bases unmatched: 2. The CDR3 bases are TGTGCCAGCAGTGACTCGGGACTAGCGGGAGGGCCAGAGACCCAGTACTTC. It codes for CASSDSGLAGGPETQYF.

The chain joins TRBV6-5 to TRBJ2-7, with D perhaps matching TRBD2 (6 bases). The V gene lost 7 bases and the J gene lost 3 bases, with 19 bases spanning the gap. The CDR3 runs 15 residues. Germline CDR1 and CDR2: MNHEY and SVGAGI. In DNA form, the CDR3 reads TGTGCCAGCATTGTTAGCGGAAGAAATTTCTACGAGCAGTACTTC. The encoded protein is CASIVSGRNFYEQYF.